This T cell receptor beta chain was sequenced during a study of blood T cells in healthy people across ages. Trimming left V 1 base short and J 2 bases short, with 4 bases between. Germline-derived CDR1 and CDR2 are SGHTA and FQGNSA. There are 13 residues in the CDR3. There are a few counts of this clonotype. A sample-barcoded 5' primer and a J-beta primer mix were used in a second PCR of roughly 7 to 11 cycles. TCRdb itself ran the 5' RACE reads through MiXCR, one entry per CDR3 protein. Seen here are roughly 1,000,000 distinct CDR3 sequences, 20% to 25% observed once, and the top ten hold approximately 0.7%. These data were also filed under a second study, of T cells of mothers and their children.

The sample comprised blood. This receptor was identified in a girl aged 2 to 9 in good health. The rearrangement uses TRBV7-2 and TRBJ2-3, with no clear D. The CDR3 sequence is CASSLDFTDTQYF. As DNA, the CDR3 is TGTGCCAGCAGCTTAGACTTCACAGATACGCAGTATTTT.